Following are 28 T cell receptor beta chains from one sample sequenced in a study of cytomegalovirus exposure and HLA in healthy donors. Amplification used 60 Vbeta primers and 13 Jbeta primers. Generated by immunoSEQ multiplex PCR, the TCRdb table keeps only in-frame clones and is missing some. The data contain about 120,000 clones, 60% to 80% of them singletons. The sequencing input was PBMCs. Source of these receptors: a man aged 50-60 years in good health and CMV-seropositive.

This chain joins TRBV6-1 and TRBJ1-3, with D perhaps TRBD1 (5 bases). V lost 2 bases, J lost 0 bases, and 11 bases lay in between. The germline CDR1 and CDR2 sequences are MNHNS and SASEGT. The CDR3 sequence is 16 residues long. CDR3 region: CASSEMRGLSGNTIYF. The CDR3 DNA sequence: TGTGCCAGCAGTGAAATGAGGGGACTCTCTGGAAACACCATATATTTT.

This clone was picked up a small number of times. The V gene is TRBV9, the J gene TRBJ2-2; the match to TRBD2 covers 10 bases. The CDR3 sequence is 15 residues long. The germline gives CDR1 SGDLS, CDR2 YYNGEE. Trimming removed 0 bases from V and 9 bases from J; junction bases left unmatched: 5. This chain's CDR3 is CASSVELAGGRELFF. Here the CDR3 DNA reads TGTGCCAGCAGCGTAGAGTTAGCGGGGGGCCGGGAGCTGTTTTTT.

The chain uses TRBV5-1 and TRBJ2-1; D may be TRBD2 (5 bases). This CDR3 is 15 amino acids long. Germline CDR1 SGHRS, CDR2 YFSETQ. V was clipped by 0 bases and J by 0 bases, with 7 bases between them. The CDR3 protein is CASSLVGSSYNEQFF. DNA of the CDR3: TGCGCCAGCAGCTTGGTGGGGAGCTCCTACAATGAGCAGTTCTTC.

The V and J genes are TRBV4-2 and TRBJ2-7; 11 nucleotides agree with TRBD2. Germline values: CDR1 LGHNA, CDR2 YNFKEQ. The CDR3 is made up of 16 amino acids. Losses at the gene ends were 1 base for V and 3 bases for J; bases not matched to a gene: 5. DNA for the CDR3: TGTGCCAGCAGCCAAGGTTATACTAGCGGGAGCTACGAGCAGTACTTC. It is translated as CASSQGYTSGSYEQYF.

This chain uses TRBV7-9 with TRBJ2-1; 7 nucleotides match TRBD1. This CDR3 region has 14 residues. With V trimmed by 5 bases and J by 7 bases, 8 bases remained unmatched. Germline CDR1 and CDR2: SEHNR and FQNEAQ (reference sequence). CDR3 residues: CASSQGTDENEQFF. In DNA, the CDR3 is TGTGCCAGCAGCCAAGGGACAGACGAAAATGAGCAGTTCTTC.

The rearrangement joins TRBV6-1 to TRBJ1-5, with TRBD1 identical over 7 bases. V dropped 7 bases and J dropped 4; count of bases not matched to a gene: 10. Germline-derived CDR1 and CDR2 are MNHNS and SASEGT. The CDR3 extends over 15 amino acids. CDR3 coding DNA: TGTGCCAGCACCCGGGGGCAGGGGGGTAATCAGCCCCAGCATTTT. Protein product: CASTRGQGGNQPQHF.

The CDR3 bases are TGTGCCAGCAGCCCCCGGGCCCTAGGGGACACTGAAGCTTTCTTT. Translated, it gives CASSPRALGDTEAFF. The chain links TRBV7-2 to TRBJ1-1; the D gene is possibly TRBD1 (5 bases). The CDR3 is made up of 15 amino acids. The germline V and J ends were trimmed by 5 bases and 3 bases, with 16 bases remaining between them. CDR1 and CDR2 from the germline V gene are SGHTA and FQGNSA.

The chain is built from TRBV11-2 and TRBJ2-5; 9 bases map to TRBD2. Germline V lookup: CDR1 SGHAT, CDR2 FQNNGV. V shed 6 bases, J shed 2 bases, and the junction held 7 bases outside the gene matches. The CDR3 is made up of 15 amino acids. As DNA, the CDR3 is TGTGCCAGCAGGATAGCGGGGGTAATTCAAGAGACCCAGTACTTC. Its protein product is CASRIAGVIQETQYF.

This clone was counted a single time. The chain uses TRBV28 and TRBJ1-5, with 7 bases aligning to TRBD1. V lost 5 bases to trimming and J lost 1 base; unmatched junction nucleotides: 5. CDR1 and CDR2 from the germline V gene are MDHEN and SYDVKM. The CDR3 sequence is 15 residues long. Here the CDR3 DNA reads TGTGCCAGCAGTCGTCCGGGACAGAGCAATCAGCCCCAGCATTTT. Its translation is CASSRPGQSNQPQHF.

The genes are TRBV6-1 and TRBJ1-6; TRBD1 agrees at 10 bases. Per the germline V gene, CDR1 is MNHNS and CDR2 is SASEGT. The CDR3 has 14 amino acids. Losses at the gene ends were 5 bases for V and 8 bases for J; bases not matched to a gene: 3. CDR3 nucleotides: TGTGCCAGCAGTTGGGGACAGGGGTATTCACCCCTCCACTTT. Encoded protein: CASSWGQGYSPLHF.

This clone was counted only a few times. This chain joins TRBV5-1 and TRBJ2-3; 9 positions agree with TRBD1. This CDR3 spans 18 amino acids. CDR1 and CDR2 from the germline V gene are SGHRS and YFSETQ. With V trimmed by 4 bases and J by 0 bases, 12 bases remained unmatched. CDR3 in DNA: TGCGCCAGCAGCCCTTACAGGGGGCCTGTAACCAGCACAGATACGCAGTATTTT. Protein: CASSPYRGPVTSTDTQYF. Variable domain in full (rest from reference TRBV5-1 and TRBJ2-3): KAGVTQTPRYLIKTRGQQVTLSCSPISGHRSVSWYQQTPGQGLQFLFEYFSETQRNKGNFPGRFSGRQFSNSRSEMNVSTLELGDSALYLCASSPYRGPVTSTDTQYFGPGTRLTVL.

This clone occurred a few times. The chain is built from TRBV9 and TRBJ1-3; TRBD1 aligns across 7 bases. Germline V gene sequence: CDR1 SGDLS, CDR2 YYNGEE. V was pared by 1 base and J by 7 bases, with 2 bases of the junction left unmatched. CDR3 length: 13 amino acids. The CDR3 DNA sequence: TGTGCCAGCAGCGTATTACAGGGGAACACCATATATTTT. This translates into CASSVLQGNTIYF.

The chain uses TRBV5-1 and TRBJ2-5, with 8 bases lining up with TRBD2. Germline values: CDR1 SGHRS, CDR2 YFSETQ. V was clipped by 0 bases and J by 4 bases; unmatched bases: 11. This CDR3 is built from 17 residues. Here the CDR3 reads CASSLEGVSGNIETQYF. Here the CDR3 DNA reads TGCGCCAGCAGCTTGGAAGGGGTTAGCGGGAATATAGAGACCCAGTACTTC.

CDR3 sequence: CASGGLRAYNEQFF. DNA of the CDR3: TGTGCCAGCGGGGGACTAAGAGCCTACAATGAGCAGTTCTTC. The J gene is TRBJ2-1, the V gene TRBV7-9; 7 nucleotides match TRBD2. Trimming at V came to 8 bases and at J to 2 bases, leaving 6 bases not matched to a gene. Germline loops: CDR1 SEHNR, CDR2 FQNEAQ (reference sequence). The CDR3 contains 14 residues. Based on the CDR3 plus reference TRBV7-9 and TRBJ2-1, the full variable domain is DTGVSQNPRHKITKRGQNVTFRCDPISEHNRLYWYRQTLGQGPEFLTYFQNEAQLEKSRLLSDRFSAERPKGSFSTLEIQRTEQGDSAMYLCASGGLRAYNEQFFGPGTRLTVL.

V gene TRBV7-9 combines with J gene TRBJ1-1; TRBD1 matches at 7 bases. This CDR3 contains 14 residues. Germline values: CDR1 SEHNR, CDR2 FQNEAQ (reference sequence). The V and J ends lost 3 bases and 4 bases, in that order; junction bases with no gene match: 5. In nucleotides, the CDR3 is TGTGCCAGCAGCTTGGACAGGATGGGCACTGAAGCTTTCTTT. Translation gives CASSLDRMGTEAFF.

The V and J genes are TRBV18 and TRBJ1-5; D unclear. From germline, CDR1 is KGHSH and CDR2 LQKENI. Trimming pared 6 bases from V and 0 bases from J, leaving 12 bases between. The CDR3 has 15 amino acids. The CDR3 region has the DNA TGTGCCAGCTCCGTCGTGAGAGATAGCAATCAGCCCCAGCATTTT. This sequence encodes CASSVVRDSNQPQHF.

This clone was seen only once. The V call is TRBV6-5, the J call TRBJ2-3; 8 bases map to TRBD2. Trimming at V came to 3 bases and at J to 6 bases, leaving 8 bases not matched to a gene. The CDR3 totals 15 residues. The germline V gene has CDR1 MNHEY and CDR2 SVGAGI. The DNA for the CDR3 is TGTGCCAGCAGTTATCGGGGGGGCGGATTGGATACGCAGTATTTT. Protein sequence: CASSYRGGGLDTQYF.

Only a few counts were recorded for this clone. The rearrangement uses TRBV7-6 and TRBJ1-1, with D tentatively TRBD1 (5 bases). Trimming stripped 0 bases from V and 4 bases from J, with 12 bases between. The germline V gene has CDR1 SGHVS and CDR2 FNYEAQ. The CDR3 consists of 15 residues. The CDR3 coding sequence is TGTGCCAGCAGCTTAGCGCGCTCGGGGGGCACTGAAGCTTTCTTT. Its translation is CASSLARSGGTEAFF.

The chain joins TRBV29-1 to TRBJ1-2; D unclear. V shed 4 bases and J shed 6 bases, with 12 bases lying between them. The CDR3 runs 12 residues. The germline gives CDR1 SQVTM, CDR2 ANQGSEA. The DNA for the CDR3 is TGCAGCGTTGGTGATCTATCTAATGGCTACACCTTC. It yields the protein CSVGDLSNGYTF.

This clone has a count of ten or more. This chain connects TRBV30 to TRBJ2-7, with 7 bases aligning to TRBD1. CDR3 length: 14 residues. The germline V gene encodes CDR1 GTSNPN and CDR2 SVGIG (reference sequence). Germline trimming cut 4 bases from V and 2 bases from J; bases unmatched to any gene: 8. DNA for the CDR3: TGTGCCTGGACTGTTGGGACAGCCACCTACGAGCAGTACTTC. It encodes CAWTVGTATYEQYF.

The chain joins TRBV7-2 to TRBJ1-3; D gene uncertain. Germline CDR1 SGHTA, CDR2 FQGNSA. The V end lost 2 bases, the J end lost 4 bases, and 9 bases lay between the germline ends. This CDR3 spans 14 amino acids. The CDR3 sequence is CASSLYGEGNTIYF. The CDR3 region has the DNA TGTGCCAGCAGCTTATACGGAGAAGGAAACACCATATATTTT.

The chain has TRBV5-1 and TRBJ1-2; D is possibly TRBD1 (5 bases). Germline CDR1 reads SGHRS; CDR2 reads YFSETQ. This CDR3 has 15 amino acids. The V and J ends lost 2 bases and 6 bases respectively, with 17 bases between them. The CDR3 region has the DNA TGCGCCAGCAGCTTCGGAGGGGCATACACCGATGGCTACACCTTC. This sequence encodes CASSFGGAYTDGYTF.

The chain is built from TRBV2 and TRBJ1-2, with 9 nucleotides matching TRBD1. The V segment lost 8 bases and the J segment 7 bases; nucleotides outside the gene matches: 11. The germline V gene encodes CDR1 SNHLY and CDR2 FYNNEI. CDR3 length equals 14 residues. The CDR3 loop is CASDTDRGGSGYTF. The CDR3 bases are TGTGCCAGCGACACGGACAGGGGTGGTAGTGGCTACACCTTC.

This clone was observed a few times. The gene calls are TRBV5-1 and TRBJ2-3; possible D gene TRBD2, 6 bases. Germline V gene sequence: CDR1 SGHRS, CDR2 YFSETQ. With 5 bases removed from V and 4 bases from J, the gap between germline ends came to 8 bases. This CDR3 has 12 amino acids. Here the CDR3 reads CASREGADTQYF. CDR3 DNA: TGCGCCAGCAGGGAGGGCGCAGATACGCAGTATTTT.

The chain links TRBV30 to TRBJ2-1; TRBD2 aligns across 8 bases. V lost 4 bases and J lost 0; bases outside the gene matches: 2. This CDR3 comprises 14 residues. Germline lookup yields CDR1 GTSNPN and CDR2 SVGIG (reference sequence). Written as DNA, the CDR3 is TGTGCCTGGACTGGGACTAGCTCCTACAATGAGCAGTTCTTC. Its protein product is CAWTGTSSYNEQFF.

This clone was observed a few times. The rearrangement joins TRBV19 to TRBJ1-5; D unresolved. The CDR3 has 13 residues. Germline V gene data show CDR1 as LNHDA and CDR2 as SQIVND (reference sequence). V was pared by 4 bases and J by 7 bases, with 11 bases between. Here the CDR3 DNA reads TGTGCCAGTAGTACGCAATCCGGGCAGCCCCAGCATTTT. Encoded protein: CASSTQSGQPQHF.

V gene TRBV9 combines with J gene TRBJ1-1; a possible D gene is TRBD1 (6 bases). The CDR3 consists of 12 residues. Germline CDR1 and CDR2: SGDLS and YYNGEE. V was shortened by 0 bases and J by 8 bases, with 8 bases between the two germline ends. CDR3: CASSVGQGEAFF. The CDR3 DNA follows: TGTGCCAGCAGCGTAGGTCAGGGGGAAGCTTTCTTT.

This clone occurred once. This chain joins TRBV7-3 and TRBJ2-1; 10 bases map to TRBD2. CDR3 length equals 16 residues. Looked up from germline, CDR1 is SGHTA and CDR2 is FQGTGA. The ends lost 2 bases at V and 6 bases at J; junction bases unmatched: 7. CDR3 residues: CASSLAAGGRINEQFF. CDR3 coding DNA: TGTGCCAGCAGCTTAGCAGCGGGGGGGCGGATCAATGAGCAGTTCTTC. Full variable domain (outside the CDR3, taken from reference TRBV7-3 and TRBJ2-1): GAGVSQTPSNKVTEKGKYVELRCDPISGHTALYWYRQSLGQGPEFLIYFQGTGAADDSGLPNDRFFAVRPEGSVSTLKIQRTERGDSAVYLCASSLAAGGRINEQFFGPGTRLTVL.